The 28 T cell receptor beta chains reported below all come from one sample, sequenced in a study of shared clonotypes between healthy human individuals. TCRdb's table, derived via immunoSEQ multiplex PCR, lists solely in-frame clones and lacks some. Of fewer than 600,000 clones in the sample, around 77% were seen once. Sequencing was carried out using PBMCs. The receptors derive from a middle-aged woman in good health. Some clones in this sample may be carry-over from other donors' samples.

For this clone: With a far larger clone one base away, a read error is the likely cause. The rearrangement uses TRBV9 and TRBJ2-5, with 14 bases aligning to TRBD2. CDR3 length: 14 amino acids. The V gene's germline CDR1 is SGDLS and CDR2 YYNGEE. CDR3 nucleotide sequence: TGTGCCAGCGGCGTCGGACTAGCGGGAGGGACCCAGTACTTC. Amino acids: CASGVGLAGGTQYF.

About this clone: The junction does not match germline at one end; this may be a read error. The rearrangement uses TRBV6-1 and TRBJ2-5, with D maybe TRBD2 (5 bases). The CDR3 has 14 residues. Per germline, CDR1 MNHNS and CDR2 SASEGT. CDR3 protein: CAGSRAAGLETQYF. The CDR3 DNA is TGTGCCGGCAGCCGGGCCGCGGGCTTAGAGACCCAGTACTTC.

With respect to this clone: The same CDR3 also results from other DNA sequences found in this sample. The chain joins TRBV5-1 to TRBJ2-7, with D possibly TRBD1 on 6 matching bases. V was clipped by 0 bases and J by 3 bases, with 7 bases between them. The germline gives CDR1 SGHRS, CDR2 YFSETQ. The CDR3 totals 13 residues. The CDR3 DNA is TGCGCCAGCAGCTTGGTAGGGGGCTACGAGCAGTACTTC. This encodes CASSLVGGYEQYF.

The chain couples TRBV27 to TRBJ2-1; D perhaps matches TRBD1 (6 bases). Germline loops: CDR1 MNHEY, CDR2 SMNVEV (reference sequence). V was pared by 0 bases and J by 0 bases, with 15 bases between. The CDR3 is made up of 18 amino acids. The DNA of the CDR3 is TGTGCCAGCAGTTTATCGGGCCAGGGGTCTCGCTCCTACAATGAGCAGTTCTTC. This codes for CASSLSGQGSRSYNEQFF.

This clone was picked up a small number of times. The CDR3 loop reads CASSLLAGETGELFF. The CDR3 nucleotides are TGTGCCAGCAGCTTACTCGCGGGAGAGACCGGGGAGCTGTTTTTT. The chain links TRBV7-3 to TRBJ2-2, with 7 bases matching TRBD2. This CDR3 comprises 15 residues. Trimming cost V 2 bases and J 5 bases; bases outside gene matches: 5. Germline assignment: CDR1 SGHTA and CDR2 FQGTGA.

This sequence joins TRBV2 and TRBJ2-7; maybe TRBD1 (5 bases). The germline V gene has CDR1 SNHLY and CDR2 FYNNEI. Trimming removed 3 bases from V and 5 bases from J, with 8 bases in between. The CDR3 totals 12 residues. The CDR3 here is CASSDRADEQYF. For the CDR3, the DNA is TGTGCCAGCAGTGACAGGGCCGACGAGCAGTACTTC.

The chain has TRBV5-1 and TRBJ2-1, with TRBD2 identical over 13 bases. The V gene end was trimmed by 3 bases and the J gene end by 2 bases; junction bases not matched to a gene: 2. The length of the CDR3 is 16 residues. Per germline, CDR1 SGHRS and CDR2 YFSETQ. As DNA, the CDR3 is TGCGCCAGCAGCTCAGGACTAGCGGGAGCCTACAATGAGCAGTTCTTC. It yields the protein CASSSGLAGAYNEQFF.

The chain joins TRBV19 to TRBJ1-1; D uncertain. The ends were cut back, 4 bases at V and 0 bases at J, with 9 bases in the middle. The CDR3 is made up of 14 amino acids. Germline V gene data show CDR1 as LNHDA and CDR2 as SQIVND (reference sequence). The CDR3 region has the DNA TGTGCCAGTAGTACCTACACAGTGAACACTGAAGCTTTCTTT. This encodes CASSTYTVNTEAFF.

The chain recombines TRBV2 with TRBJ2-3; weak D call: TRBD1 (6 bases). V was clipped by 5 bases and J by 2 bases, with 11 bases between them. There are 14 residues in the CDR3. Per germline, CDR1 SNHLY and CDR2 FYNNEI. CDR3 bases: TGTGCCAGCAGTTTCAACAGGGCCACAGATACGCAGTATTTT. Protein product: CASSFNRATDTQYF.

This clone appeared once. V gene TRBV7-3 combines with J gene TRBJ2-3, with 14 bases that match TRBD2. Germline V gives CDR1 SGHTA, CDR2 FQGTGA. The CDR3 is 16 residues long. V shed 4 bases, J shed 3 bases, and the junction held 3 bases outside the gene matches. The CDR3 region has the DNA TGTGCCAGCAGCTCCAGGACTAGCGGGAGGACAGATACGCAGTATTTT. Translating it yields CASSSRTSGRTDTQYF.

The rearrangement joins TRBV20-1 to TRBJ2-1; D is ambiguous. The CDR3 length is 11 residues. Germline CDR1 is DFQATT and CDR2 is SNEGSKA (reference sequence). V was clipped by 4 bases and J by 15 bases, with 16 bases between them. In nucleotides, the CDR3 is TGCAGTGCTACCGAAGGAGAATGGGGGTTCTTC. Translated, it gives CSATEGEWGFF.

In this sample, this clone turned up a few times. This chain links TRBV18 with TRBJ2-7, with D possibly being TRBD1 (5 bases). Germline-derived CDR1 and CDR2 are KGHSH and LQKENI. V was pared by 3 bases and J by 7 bases, with 10 bases between. CDR3 length: 12 amino acids. As DNA, the CDR3 is TGTGCCAGCTCACCCGACAGTCGGGAGCAGTACTTC. Translated: CASSPDSREQYF.

This chain joins TRBV4-3 and TRBJ1-4; D remains unclear. The V and J ends lost 0 bases and 8 bases respectively, with 7 bases between them. CDR1 is LGHNA, CDR2 YSLEER, per germline. The CDR3 is 13 residues long. CDR3 in DNA: TGCGCCAGCAGCCAAGATGGAAGGGAAAAACTGTTTTTT. Translated: CASSQDGREKLFF.

The gene calls are TRBV9 and TRBJ2-3, with 8 bases identical to TRBD2. CDR3 size: 19 residues. Trimming cost V 2 bases and J 1 base; bases outside gene matches: 15. The germline V gene encodes CDR1 SGDLS and CDR2 YYNGEE. The CDR3 DNA reads as TGTGCCAGCAGCGTGAGCCAAAACACTCAAGCGGGAGGCACAGATACGCAGTATTTT. Translation gives CASSVSQNTQAGGTDTQYF.

The genes are TRBV29-1 and TRBJ2-7; no reliable D call. This CDR3 has 12 residues. V was clipped by 4 bases and J by 0 bases, with 7 bases between them. Germline lookup yields CDR1 SQVTM and CDR2 ANQGSEA. CDR3 loop: CSVAASSYEQYF. CDR3 bases: TGCAGCGTTGCGGCCTCCTCCTACGAGCAGTACTTC.

The rearrangement joins TRBV7-8 to TRBJ2-7; possible D gene TRBD2, 6 bases. In germline, CDR1 is SGHVS, CDR2 FQNEAQ. The ends were cut back, 0 bases at V and 4 bases at J, with 10 bases in the middle. The CDR3 spans 14 residues. For the CDR3, the DNA is TGTGCCAGCAGCTTAGCAGGGGAGGTTTACGAGCAGTACTTC. Protein: CASSLAGEVYEQYF. Supplemented by reference TRBV7-8 and TRBJ2-7, the full variable domain reads GAGVSQSPRYKVAKRGQDVALRCDPISGHVSLFWYQQALGQGPEFLTYFQNEAQLDKSGLPSDRFFAERPEGSVSTLKIQRTQQEDSAVYLCASSLAGEVYEQYFGPGTRLTVT.

The chain combines TRBV19 with TRBJ2-7; 10 bases line up with TRBD1. V lost 9 bases and J lost 5; bases outside the gene matches: 7. The CDR3 consists of 13 residues. Germline CDR1 is LNHDA and CDR2 is SQIVND (reference sequence). The CDR3 DNA follows: TGTGCCAGCTCGGACAGGGGGAAAGACGAGCAGTACTTC. Amino acid sequence: CASSDRGKDEQYF.

The gene calls are TRBV18 and TRBJ1-5, with a possible D match to TRBD1 (5 bases). The V end lost 2 bases, the J end lost 5 bases, and 16 bases lay between the germline ends. Germline CDR1 reads KGHSH; CDR2 reads LQKENI. The CDR3 extends over 16 amino acids. CDR3 protein: CASSPTTGGWDQPQHF. CDR3 DNA: TGTGCCAGCTCACCAACCACAGGTGGATGGGATCAGCCCCAGCATTTT.

V usage is TRBV7-2 and J usage is TRBJ2-2; 13 bases agree with TRBD2. V was clipped by 9 bases and J by 5 bases; unmatched bases: 3. The CDR3 has 14 amino acids. The germline gives CDR1 SGHTA, CDR2 FQGNSA. This CDR3 is CASRLAGGTGELFF. The CDR3 coding sequence is TGTGCCAGTCGACTAGCGGGAGGAACCGGGGAGCTGTTTTTT.

J is TRBJ2-1 and V is TRBV7-3; 8 nucleotides line up with TRBD1. Germline CDR1 reads SGHTA; CDR2 reads FQGTGA. This CDR3 is built from 15 residues. Unmatched junction bases numbered 5, after V lost 3 bases and J lost 4 bases. The CDR3 reads CASSFGRGRYNEQFF. The CDR3 nucleotides are TGTGCCAGCAGCTTTGGCAGGGGGCGTTACAATGAGCAGTTCTTC.

This chain joins TRBV4-1 and TRBJ1-4, with D hard to call. The CDR3 consists of 15 residues. V was pared by 4 bases and J by 3 bases, with 12 bases between. Looked up from germline, CDR1 is MGHRA and CDR2 is YSYEKL. CDR3 protein: CASSRQEGANEKLFF. The CDR3 DNA is TGCGCCAGCAGCCGCCAGGAGGGAGCTAATGAAAAACTGTTTTTT.

The sample holds one count of this clone. The chain joins TRBV29-1 to TRBJ1-2; possible D gene TRBD1, 6 bases. The CDR3 loop spans 13 amino acids. In germline, CDR1 is SQVTM, CDR2 ANQGSEA. V lost 5 bases and J 6 bases, leaving 16 bases between the germline ends. CDR3 sequence reads: CSVKYRVKDGYTF. The CDR3, as DNA: TGCAGCGTTAAATACAGGGTTAAGGATGGCTACACCTTC.

Worth noting for this clone: Other DNA sequences from this sample encode an identical CDR3 as well. The chain recombines TRBV30 with TRBJ2-5; D uncertain. The germline V gene encodes CDR1 GTSNPN and CDR2 SVGIG (reference sequence). Trimming shortened V by 0 bases and J by 3 bases, and 5 bases separated the two germline ends. The CDR3 is 12 residues long. CDR3 residues: CAWSVGEETQYF. DNA of the CDR3: TGTGCCTGGAGTGTTGGGGAAGAGACCCAGTACTTC.

The chain combines TRBV7-2 with TRBJ2-7, with 7 nucleotides matching TRBD2. Germline V gene lookup returns CDR1 SGHTA and CDR2 FQGNSA. The CDR3 length is 16 residues. V was pared by 4 bases and J by 2 bases, with 11 bases of the junction left unmatched. DNA of the CDR3: TGTGCCAGCAGCTCCGCGGGGAGGGACGGGGCCTACGAGCAGTACTTC. Translation: CASSSAGRDGAYEQYF.

The chain joins TRBV5-1 to TRBJ2-5; 9 bases fit TRBD2. The V segment lost 5 bases and the J segment 5 bases; nucleotides outside the gene matches: 10. Per the germline V gene, CDR1 is SGHRS and CDR2 is YFSETQ. CDR3 length equals 15 residues. For the CDR3, the DNA is TGCGCCAGCAGAACCGGGACTAGCCTGCCGGAGACCCAGTACTTC. Translation: CASRTGTSLPETQYF.

The chain carries TRBV7-9 and TRBJ1-2; 9 positions match TRBD1. J gave up 8 bases and V 5 bases, and 6 bases lay outside the gene matches. CDR3 length equals 13 residues. CDR1 is SEHNR, CDR2 FQNEAQ, per germline (reference sequence). The CDR3: CASSPTGGVGYTF. The CDR3 DNA is TGTGCCAGCAGCCCGACAGGGGGTGTCGGCTACACCTTC.

The chain recombines TRBV11-1 with TRBJ1-1; D is perhaps TRBD1 (5 bases). This CDR3 is built from 13 residues. The germline gives CDR1 SGHAT, CDR2 FQDESV (reference sequence). Trimming pared 4 bases from V and 4 bases from J, leaving 10 bases between. The chain's CDR3 is CASSWGVSTEAFF. DNA of the CDR3: TGTGCCAGCAGCTGGGGGGTTTCCACTGAAGCTTTCTTT. Supplemented by reference TRBV11-1 and TRBJ1-1, the full variable domain reads EAEVAQSPRYKITEKSQAVAFWCDPISGHATLYWYRQILGQGPELLVQFQDESVVDDSQLPKDRFSAERLKGVDSTLKIQPAELGDSAMYLCASSWGVSTEAFFGQGTRLTVV.

The genes are TRBV5-6 and TRBJ2-7, with 9 bases matching TRBD2. The CDR3 is 17 residues long. Germline V gene lookup returns CDR1 SGHDT and CDR2 YYEEEE. J gave up 0 bases and V 1 base, and 8 bases lay outside the gene matches. CDR3 nucleotides: TGTGCCAGCAGCTTGTTGGCTAGCGGGGAAAGCTCCTACGAGCAGTACTTC. Translation: CASSLLASGESSYEQYF.